These T cell receptor beta chains were read from a single sample in a study of T-cell reconstitution after alpha-beta-depleted transplantation in children. A single record per CDR3 protein comes from TCRdb applying MiXCR to the PCR reads. Of some 250,000 distinct CDR3 sequences in the sample, around 12% were seen once. The source material was PBMCs from the stem cell graft donor, sampled from the stem cell graft. The receptor set was obtained from a human donor who donated a stem cell graft to a child with acute lymphoblastic leukemia. CDR3s include the opening cysteine and the closing phenylalanine or tryptophan. A D gene is named only where the DNA matches it firmly. Clone size appears in some rows only: once, few, many, or a class for an expanded clone.

v_call	j_call	clone_size	d_call	cdr3_nt	cdr3_aa
TRBV7-2	TRBJ2-1	few	TRBD1	TGTGCCAGCAGCTTCCGGACAGGGGGGATGTACAATGAGCAGTTCTTC	CASSFRTGGMYNEQFF
TRBV28	TRBJ2-2	many	-	TGTGCCAGCAGTTCCCCCCCGAGACAGAGGACCGGGGAGCTGTTTTTT	CASSSPPRQRTGELFF
TRBV18	TRBJ2-7	few	-	TGTGCCAGCTCACCAAGTGAGAGCGGCCTAAACTACGAGCAGTACTTC	CASSPSESGLNYEQYF
TRBV6-5	TRBJ1-1	many	-	TGTGCCAGCAGGTTGAACACTGAAGCTTTCTTT	CASRLNTEAFF
TRBV5-1	TRBJ2-7	-	TRBD2	TGCGCCAGCAGCTCCGGACTAGCGGGAGTCCGCGAGCAGTACTTC	CASSSGLAGVREQYF
TRBV7-9	TRBJ1-1	many	-	TGTGCCAGCAGCTTACTCCCCACGGCCAACACTGAAGCTTTCTTT	CASSLLPTANTEAFF
TRBV7-9	TRBJ2-7	many	TRBD1	TGTGCCAGCAGCTTGGGACAGGGACACTACGAGCAGTACTTC	CASSLGQGHYEQYF
TRBV6-5	TRBJ2-2	many	-	TGTGCCAGCAGTTTAGAGGGGGTAAACACCGGGGAGCTGTTTTTT	CASSLEGVNTGELFF
TRBV4-2	TRBJ2-1	many	TRBD2	TGTGCCAGCAGCCAAGATGGGACTAGCAGATACAATGAGCAGTTCTTC	CASSQDGTSRYNEQFF
TRBV19	TRBJ1-3	many	-	TGTGCCAGTAGAGGCCCTGGACGGAACTCTGGAAACACCATATATTTT	CASRGPGRNSGNTIYF
TRBV19	TRBJ2-1	few	-	TGTGCCAGTACTACGACAAGGGGAGTTAATGAGCAGTTCTTC	CASTTTRGVNEQFF
TRBV28	TRBJ1-2	-	TRBD1	TGTGCCAGCAGTCACGGGACAGGGCACTATGGCTACACCTTC	CASSHGTGHYGYTF
TRBV6-1	TRBJ1-2	-	-	TGTGCCAGCGCGAGAACCTTCTATGGCTACACCTTC	CASARTFYGYTF
TRBV12-3/TRBV12-4	TRBJ2-4	few	TRBD2	TGTACCAGCAGTTCGACTAGCGGGATACCATTAGCCAAAAACATTCAGTACTTC	CTSSSTSGIPLAKNIQYF
TRBV5-6	TRBJ1-6	many	-	TGTGCCAGCAGCACGGGAGCGGGATCACCCCTCCACTTT	CASSTGAGSPLHF
TRBV20-1	TRBJ2-1	-	TRBD2	TGCAGTGCCACACCCCTACTAGCGGAGACGGGTAATGAGCAGTTCTTC	CSATPLLAETGNEQFF
TRBV5-5	TRBJ2-3	many	TRBD2	TGTGCCAGCAGCGGGTTAGCGGGGTTTAGCACAGATACGCAGTATTTT	CASSGLAGFSTDTQYF
TRBV4-3	TRBJ1-4	many	-	TGCGCCAGCAGCCAAGAGGGGGGGGGAAAACTGTTTTTT	CASSQEGGGKLFF
TRBV5-6	TRBJ2-4	-	-	TGTGCCAGCAGCTTCACGGAAAACATTCAGTACTTC	CASSFTENIQYF
TRBV20-1	TRBJ1-6	many	TRBD1	TGCAGTGCTAGGGGACAGGGGGCTCCCTATAATTCACCCCTCCACTTT	CSARGQGAPYNSPLHF
TRBV4-3	TRBJ2-2	many	TRBD2	TGCGCCAGCAGCCAAGATCAGTGGACTAGCGGGGGGATCGGGGAGCTGTTTTTT	CASSQDQWTSGGIGELFF
TRBV15	TRBJ2-1	many	-	TGTGCCACCAGCAGACACCCGCAGAGCTCCTACAATGAGCAGTTCTTC	CATSRHPQSSYNEQFF
TRBV12-3/TRBV12-4	TRBJ2-7	many	TRBD1	TGTGCCAGCAGTCACGGACAGGACTACGAGCAGTACTTC	CASSHGQDYEQYF
TRBV5-5	TRBJ1-5	many	TRBD1	TGTGCCAGCAGCCAAGGGGGCGGCAATCAGCCCCAGCATTTT	CASSQGGGNQPQHF
TRBV12-3/TRBV12-4	TRBJ1-3	few	TRBD1	TGTGCCAGCAGTTTCTCGACAGGGTCTACTGGAAACACCATATATTTT	CASSFSTGSTGNTIYF
TRBV4-2	TRBJ2-1	many	-	TGTGCCAGCAGCCAAGATCTCCTGTGGGGCTCGGCTGAGCAGTTCTTC	CASSQDLLWGSAEQFF
TRBV4-2	TRBJ2-2	many	TRBD2	TGTGCCAGCAGCCATCCCTCCTGGACTAGCGGGGGGAAGAACACCGGGGAGCTGTTTTTT	CASSHPSWTSGGKNTGELFF
TRBV15	TRBJ2-6	many	-	TGTGCCACCTCCGGCGATACCTCTGGGGCCAACGTCCTGACTTTC	CATSGDTSGANVLTF
TRBV4-3	TRBJ2-7	many	TRBD1	TGCGCCAGCAGCCAAAACCAGGGGGTGAACGAGCAGTACTTC	CASSQNQGVNEQYF
TRBV24-1	TRBJ2-6	-	-	TGTGCCACCAGTGAGGGACCCTTATTATCTGGGGCCAACGTCCTGACTTTC	CATSEGPLLSGANVLTF
TRBV6-5	TRBJ2-7	many	-	TGTGCCAGCAGTCGAGGGGTGGCCTACGAGCAGTACTTC	CASSRGVAYEQYF
TRBV5-1	TRBJ2-7	many	-	TGCGCCAGCAGCTTGGGGCAGGGGGGCCCCTACGAGCAGTACTTC	CASSLGQGGPYEQYF
TRBV11-2	TRBJ1-1	many	-	TGTGCCAGCAGCGGTGGGGGGCGGGATCCTGAAGCTTTCTTT	CASSGGGRDPEAFF
TRBV5-1	TRBJ2-2	many	TRBD1	TGCGCCAGCAGCGTCGGACAGGGAGACACCGGGGAGCTGTTTTTT	CASSVGQGDTGELFF
TRBV5-6	TRBJ1-5	many	-	TGTGCCAGCAGCTTGGCGGGGTCCGGACCCCAGCATTTT	CASSLAGSGPQHF
TRBV6-1	TRBJ2-1	many	TRBD2	TGTGCCAGCAGGATAGCGGGTTACTACAATGAGCAGTTCTTC	CASRIAGYYNEQFF
TRBV5-5	TRBJ2-1	-	TRBD2	TGTGCCAGCAGCTATAGCGGGAACTACAATGAGCAGTTCTTC	CASSYSGNYNEQFF
TRBV28	TRBJ2-2	many	TRBD2	TGTGCCAGCATTCCAGCGGGAGTGGTCGGGGAGCTGTTTTTT	CASIPAGVVGELFF
TRBV28	TRBJ2-4	many	-	TGTGCCAGCAGTTTTTTGGACAGCCCCAGGGGAATTCAGTACTTC	CASSFLDSPRGIQYF
TRBV11-3	TRBJ2-1	many	-	TGTGCCAGCAGCTTAGCGGGAGTCGGGAGCTACAATGAGCAGTTCTTC	CASSLAGVGSYNEQFF
TRBV15	TRBJ1-4	many	-	TGTGCCACCAGCAGGGAGGCAAAGACAGCGAATGAAAAACTGTTTTTT	CATSREAKTANEKLFF
TRBV29-1	TRBJ2-1	many	TRBD2	TGCAGCGCTGCGACTAGCGGGGATCTTGAGCAGTTCTTC	CSAATSGDLEQFF
TRBV9	TRBJ2-5	many	TRBD2	TGTGCCAGCAGCGTAGGGACTAGGGCCGAAGAGACCCAGTACTTC	CASSVGTRAEETQYF
TRBV7-9	TRBJ1-4	many	-	TGTGCCAGCAGCAGTTACAGGGCGAAGGATGAAAAACTGTTTTTT	CASSSYRAKDEKLFF
TRBV20-1	TRBJ1-2	many	TRBD1	TGCAGTGCTAGAGGGGGGACAGGGGACTATCGCTACACCTTC	CSARGGTGDYRYTF
TRBV20-1	TRBJ1-1	many	-	TGCAGTGCTAGAAGTACAGCAGGCTCTAACACTGAAGCTTTCTTT	CSARSTAGSNTEAFF
TRBV4-3	TRBJ2-2	many	-	TGCGCCAGCAGCCAAGATGTTCGCGGCGGCACCGGGGAGCTGTTTTTT	CASSQDVRGGTGELFF
TRBV11-2	TRBJ2-2	few	TRBD2	TGTGCCAGCAGCTTACCCGACCAGCGGGGGAATGTCGGGGAGCTGTTTTTT	CASSLPDQRGNVGELFF